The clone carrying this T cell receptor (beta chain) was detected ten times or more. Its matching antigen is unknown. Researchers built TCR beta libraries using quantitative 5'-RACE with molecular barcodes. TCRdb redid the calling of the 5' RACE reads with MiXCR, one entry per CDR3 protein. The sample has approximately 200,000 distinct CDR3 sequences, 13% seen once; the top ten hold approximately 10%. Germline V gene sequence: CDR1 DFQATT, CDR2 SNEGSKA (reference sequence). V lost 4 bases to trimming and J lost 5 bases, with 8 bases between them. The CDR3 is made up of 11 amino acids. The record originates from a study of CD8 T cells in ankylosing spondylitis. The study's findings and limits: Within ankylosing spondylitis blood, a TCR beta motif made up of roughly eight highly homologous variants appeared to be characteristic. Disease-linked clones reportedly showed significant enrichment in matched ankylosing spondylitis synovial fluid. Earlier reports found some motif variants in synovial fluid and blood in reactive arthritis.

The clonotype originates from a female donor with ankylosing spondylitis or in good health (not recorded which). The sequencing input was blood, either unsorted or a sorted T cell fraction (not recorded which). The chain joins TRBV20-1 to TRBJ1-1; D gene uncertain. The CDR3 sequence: CSAIIYTEAFF. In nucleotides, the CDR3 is TGCAGTGCTATCATTTATACTGAAGCTTTCTTT.